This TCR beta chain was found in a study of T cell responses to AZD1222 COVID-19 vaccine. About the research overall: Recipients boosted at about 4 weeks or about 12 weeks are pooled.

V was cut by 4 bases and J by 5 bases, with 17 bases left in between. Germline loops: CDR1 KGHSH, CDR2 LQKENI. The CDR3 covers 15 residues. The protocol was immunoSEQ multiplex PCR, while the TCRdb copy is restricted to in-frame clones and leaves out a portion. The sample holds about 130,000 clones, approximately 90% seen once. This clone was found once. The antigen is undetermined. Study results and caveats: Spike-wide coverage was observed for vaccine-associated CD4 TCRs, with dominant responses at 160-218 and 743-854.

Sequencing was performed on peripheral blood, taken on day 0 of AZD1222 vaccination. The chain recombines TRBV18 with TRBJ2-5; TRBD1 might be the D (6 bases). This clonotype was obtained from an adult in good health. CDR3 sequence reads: CASSRGHNFQETQYF. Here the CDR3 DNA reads TGTGCCAGCTCACGGGGACATAATTTTCAGGAGACCCAGTACTTC.